The 2 T cell receptor beta chains below all came from one sample that was sequenced in a study of neoadjuvant anti-PD-1 for oral cavity cancer. Clones were sequenced by immunoSEQ multiplex PCR, and TCRdb holds only the in-frame ones, with some missing. Seen here are some 14,000 clones, about 71% observed once, and the top ten hold 2% to 2.5%. Material: PBMCs, obtained before nivolumab (anti-PD-1) treatment. The receptors were sampled from a person aged 40 to 85 with oral cavity squamous cell carcinoma.

This chain links TRBV5-6 with TRBJ2-7; D remains ambiguous. V lost 3 bases, J lost 4 bases, and 11 bases lay in between. Germline V gives CDR1 SGHDT, CDR2 YYEEEE. This CDR3 has 13 amino acids. The CDR3: CASSSPTLYEQYF. In DNA form, the CDR3 reads TGTGCCAGCAGCTCACCAACCCTATACGAGCAGTACTTC.

The chain joins TRBV19 to TRBJ1-2; 10 bases are a match to TRBD1. The length of the CDR3 is 15 residues. V gave up 4 bases and J gave up 7 bases; unmatched junction bases: 9. Germline-derived CDR1 and CDR2 are LNHDA and SQIVND (reference sequence). Written as DNA, the CDR3 is TGTGCCAGTAGTAGGGAGGGACAGGGGAAGAGTGGCTACACCTTC. This sequence encodes CASSREGQGKSGYTF.